This TCR beta chain was captured in a study of T cell repertoires in ileal Crohn's disease. Study in general: At surgery, under 40% of patients smoked, with median disease duration approximately 8 years.

Included were adult ileal or ileocolonic Crohn's patients indicated for ileocolonic resection. This clone was observed a single time. Its antigen is still unknown. Study observations and caveats: Active smokers at surgery had more clonal expansions than non-smokers.

The CDR3 contains 14 residues. V lost 6 bases and J 2 bases, leaving 15 bases between the germline ends. CDR1 is SGDLS, CDR2 YYNGEE, per germline. TCRB immunosequencing input was 400 to 650 nanograms of biopsy DNA per sample. TCRdb's copy holds only in-frame clones and misses some; the assay was immunoSEQ multiplex PCR. The sample has approximately 13,000 clones, around 80% seen once. This TCR was recovered from an adult with Crohn's disease. V gene TRBV9 combines with J gene TRBJ2-7; D might be TRBD1 (6 bases). The sequenced sample was ileal tissue. The CDR3 protein is CASTPGQLPYEQYF. CDR3 in DNA: TGTGCCAGCACCCCCGGACAGCTTCCCTACGAGCAGTACTTC.